This TCR beta chain was captured by sequencing in a study of low-dose radiotherapy and immunotherapy resistance in tumors. The V gene's germline CDR1 is SNHLY and CDR2 FYNNEI. This CDR3 has 15 residues. V lost 6 bases, J lost 12 bases, and 16 bases stayed unmatched. As for time point: after trial treatment. Treatment meaning: LDRT plus nivolumab, ipilimumab, low-dose cyclophosphamide and aspirin (RACIN trial). The study gave donors nivolumab, ipilimumab, aspirin, low-dose cyclophosphamide and low-dose radiotherapy. This clonotype came up a few times. Primers targeting TRAV and TRBV primed first-strand cDNA, covering alpha and beta chains. Using a constant-region primer together with a V-primer adapter, TCRs were subjected to approximately 20 PCR cycles of amplification. The mRNA that was isolated underwent amplification by in vitro transcription. TCRdb re-called the reads through MiXCR, storing one row per CDR3 protein. The sample yields 35,000 to 50,000 distinct CDR3 sequences, around 20% seen once.

J is TRBJ2-1 and V is TRBV2; 8 bases are shared with TRBD2. The source was PBMCs, collected after low-dose radiotherapy plus immunotherapy. The origin of this receptor is a female donor with ovarian cancer. The CDR3 protein is CASSPPGRGGSRQFF. The CDR3 bases are TGTGCCAGCAGCCCCCCTGGACGGGGGGGCAGTAGGCAGTTCTTC. The whole variable domain, remainder taken from reference TRBV2 and TRBJ2-1, is EPEVTQTPSHQVTQMGQEVILRCVPISNHLYFYWYRQILGQKVEFLVSFYNNEISEKSEIFDDQFSVERPDGSNFTLKIRSTKLEDSAMYFCASSPPGRGGSRQFFGPGTRLTVL.